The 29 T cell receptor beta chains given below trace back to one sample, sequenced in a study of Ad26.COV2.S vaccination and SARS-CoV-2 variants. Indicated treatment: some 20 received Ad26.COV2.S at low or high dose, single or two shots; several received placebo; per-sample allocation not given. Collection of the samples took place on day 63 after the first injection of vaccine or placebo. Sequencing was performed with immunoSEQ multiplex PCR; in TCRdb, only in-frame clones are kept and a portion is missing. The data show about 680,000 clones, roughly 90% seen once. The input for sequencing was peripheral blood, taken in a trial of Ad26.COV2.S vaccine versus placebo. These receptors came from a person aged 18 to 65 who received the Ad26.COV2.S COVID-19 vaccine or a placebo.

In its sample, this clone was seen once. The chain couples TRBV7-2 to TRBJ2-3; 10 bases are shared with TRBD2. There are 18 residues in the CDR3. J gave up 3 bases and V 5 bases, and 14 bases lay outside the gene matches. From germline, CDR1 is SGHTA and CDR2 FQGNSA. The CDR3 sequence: CASSALGPSGRGTDTQYF. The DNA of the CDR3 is TGTGCCAGCAGCGCCTTGGGCCCGAGCGGGAGGGGGACAGATACGCAGTATTTT. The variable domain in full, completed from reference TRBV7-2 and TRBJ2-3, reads GAGVSQSPSNKVTEKGKDVELRCDPISGHTALYWYRQSLGQGLEFLIYFQGNSAPDKSGLPSDRFSAERTGGSVSTLTIQRTQQEDSAVYLCASSALGPSGRGTDTQYFGPGTRLTVL.

This CDR3 is CASSEGTGQNTEAFF. In DNA form, the CDR3 reads TGTGCCAGCAGTGAAGGAACGGGACAAAACACTGAAGCTTTCTTT. This chain links TRBV6-1 with TRBJ1-1; a weak D match, TRBD1 (6 bases). Germline values: CDR1 MNHNS, CDR2 SASEGT. The CDR3 has 15 residues. Trimming cost V 1 base and J 2 bases, with 11 bases left between them.

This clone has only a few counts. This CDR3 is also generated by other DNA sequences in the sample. For the CDR3, the DNA is TGCGCCAGCGCCGGGACTAGCGGGTACAATGAGCAGTTCTTC. It encodes CASAGTSGYNEQFF. The rearrangement uses TRBV5-1 and TRBJ2-1; 12 bases fit TRBD2. The V segment lost 7 bases and the J segment 4 bases; nucleotides outside the gene matches: 3. This CDR3 contains 14 residues. CDR1 is SGHRS, CDR2 YFSETQ, per germline.

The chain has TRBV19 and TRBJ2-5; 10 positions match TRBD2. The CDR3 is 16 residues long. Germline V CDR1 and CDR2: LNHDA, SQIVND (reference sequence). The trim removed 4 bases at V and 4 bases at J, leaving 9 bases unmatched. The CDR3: CASSTLTSGAGETQYF. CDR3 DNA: TGTGCCAGTAGTACGCTAACTAGCGGGGCAGGAGAGACCCAGTACTTC.

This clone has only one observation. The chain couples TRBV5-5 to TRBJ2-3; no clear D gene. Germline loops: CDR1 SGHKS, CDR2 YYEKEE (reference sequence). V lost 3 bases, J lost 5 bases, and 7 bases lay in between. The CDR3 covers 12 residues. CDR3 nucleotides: TGTGCCAGCAGCTGGCCCTTAGATACGCAGTATTTT. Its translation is CASSWPLDTQYF.

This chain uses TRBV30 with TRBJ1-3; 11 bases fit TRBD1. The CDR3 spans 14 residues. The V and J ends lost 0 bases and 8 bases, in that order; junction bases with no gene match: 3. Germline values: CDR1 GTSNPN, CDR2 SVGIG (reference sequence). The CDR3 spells CAWSVGQGVDTIYF. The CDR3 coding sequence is TGTGCCTGGAGTGTGGGACAGGGGGTGGACACCATATATTTT. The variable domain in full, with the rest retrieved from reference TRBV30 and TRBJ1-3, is SQTIHQWPATLVQPVGSPLSLECTVEGTSNPNLYWYRQAAGRGLQLLFYSVGIGQISSEVPQNLSASRPQDRQFILSSKKLLLSDSGFYLCAWSVGQGVDTIYFGEGSWLTVV.

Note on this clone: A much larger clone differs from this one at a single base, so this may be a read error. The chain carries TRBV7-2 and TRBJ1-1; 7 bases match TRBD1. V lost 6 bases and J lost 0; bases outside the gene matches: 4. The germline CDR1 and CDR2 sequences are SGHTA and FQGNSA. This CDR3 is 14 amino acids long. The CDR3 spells CASSKQGLNTEAFF. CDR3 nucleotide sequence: TGTGCCAGCAGTAAACAGGGGTTGAACACTGAAGCTTTCTTT.

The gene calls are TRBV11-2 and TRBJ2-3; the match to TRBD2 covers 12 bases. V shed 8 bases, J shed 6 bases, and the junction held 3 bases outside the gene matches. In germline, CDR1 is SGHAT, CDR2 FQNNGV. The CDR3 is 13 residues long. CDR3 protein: CASRLAGEDTQYF. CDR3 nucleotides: TGTGCCAGCCGACTAGCGGGAGAGGATACGCAGTATTTT.

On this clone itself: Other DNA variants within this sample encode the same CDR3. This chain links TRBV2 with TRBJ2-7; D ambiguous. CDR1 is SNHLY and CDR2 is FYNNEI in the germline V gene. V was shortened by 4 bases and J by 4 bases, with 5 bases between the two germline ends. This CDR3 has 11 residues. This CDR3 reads CASSGAYEQYF. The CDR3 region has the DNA TGTGCCAGCAGTGGAGCTTACGAGCAGTACTTC.

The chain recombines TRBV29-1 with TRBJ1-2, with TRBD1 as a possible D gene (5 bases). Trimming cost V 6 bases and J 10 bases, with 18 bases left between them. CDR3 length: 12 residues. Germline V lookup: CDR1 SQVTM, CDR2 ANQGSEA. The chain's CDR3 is CSVAQSGPPYTF. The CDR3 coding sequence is TGCAGCGTGGCGCAATCAGGGCCCCCCTACACCTTC. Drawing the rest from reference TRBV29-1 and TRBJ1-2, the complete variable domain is SAVISQKPSRDICQRGTSLTIQCQVDSQVTMMFWYRQQPGQSLTLIATANQGSEATYESGFVIDKFPISRPNLTFSTLTVSNMSPEDSSIYLCSVAQSGPPYTFGSGTRLTVV.

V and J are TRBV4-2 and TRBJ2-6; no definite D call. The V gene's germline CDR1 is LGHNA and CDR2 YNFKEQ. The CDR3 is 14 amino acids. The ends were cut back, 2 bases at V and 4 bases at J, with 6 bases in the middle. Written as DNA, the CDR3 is TGTGCCAGCAGCCAATCTACAGGGGCCAACGTCCTGACTTTC. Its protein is CASSQSTGANVLTF.

CDR3 amino acids: CASSVGGGDEKLFF. In DNA, the CDR3 is TGTGCCAGCAGTGTAGGGGGCGGGGATGAAAAACTGTTTTTT. The V call is TRBV28, the J call TRBJ1-4, with 7 bases aligning to TRBD1. The CDR3 contains 14 residues. V lost 5 bases, J lost 6 bases, and 6 bases stayed unmatched. From germline, CDR1 is MDHEN and CDR2 SYDVKM. Filled out from reference TRBV28 and TRBJ1-4, the complete variable domain reads DVKVTQSSRYLVKRTGEKVFLECVQDMDHENMFWYRQDPGLGLRLIYFSYDVKMKEKGDIPEGYSVSREKKERFSLILESASTNQTSMYLCASSVGGGDEKLFFGSGTQLSVL.

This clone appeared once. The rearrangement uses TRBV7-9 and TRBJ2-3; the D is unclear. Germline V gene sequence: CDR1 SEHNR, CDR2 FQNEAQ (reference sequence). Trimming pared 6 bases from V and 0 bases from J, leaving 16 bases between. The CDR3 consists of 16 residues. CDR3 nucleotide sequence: TGTGCCAGCAGTCACTCGACTCGCTCTAGCACAGATACGCAGTATTTT. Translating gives CASSHSTRSSTDTQYF.

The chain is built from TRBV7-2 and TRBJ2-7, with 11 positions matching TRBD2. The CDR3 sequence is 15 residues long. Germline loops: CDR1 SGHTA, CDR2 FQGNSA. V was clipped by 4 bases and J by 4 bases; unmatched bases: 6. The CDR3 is CASSWFSGGAYEQYF. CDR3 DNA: TGTGCCAGCAGCTGGTTTAGCGGGGGGGCTTACGAGCAGTACTTC.

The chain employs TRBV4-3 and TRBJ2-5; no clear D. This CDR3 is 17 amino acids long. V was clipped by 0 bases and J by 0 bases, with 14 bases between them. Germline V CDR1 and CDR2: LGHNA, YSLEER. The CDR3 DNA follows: TGCGCCAGCAGCCAAGATACCCCCTTTCGGGACCAAGAGACCCAGTACTTC. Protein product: CASSQDTPFRDQETQYF.

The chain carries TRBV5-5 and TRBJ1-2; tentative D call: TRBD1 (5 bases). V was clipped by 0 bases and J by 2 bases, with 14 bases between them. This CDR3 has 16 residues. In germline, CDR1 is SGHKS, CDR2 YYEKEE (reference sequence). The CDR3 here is CASSLAGRLTNYGYTF. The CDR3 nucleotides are TGTGCCAGCAGCTTGGCGGGACGGCTAACAAACTATGGCTACACCTTC.

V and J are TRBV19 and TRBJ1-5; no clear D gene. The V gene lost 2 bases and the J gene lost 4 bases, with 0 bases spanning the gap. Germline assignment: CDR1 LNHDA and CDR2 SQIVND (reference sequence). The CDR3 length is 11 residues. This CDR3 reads CASSINQPQHF. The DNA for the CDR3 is TGTGCCAGTAGTATAAATCAGCCCCAGCATTTT.

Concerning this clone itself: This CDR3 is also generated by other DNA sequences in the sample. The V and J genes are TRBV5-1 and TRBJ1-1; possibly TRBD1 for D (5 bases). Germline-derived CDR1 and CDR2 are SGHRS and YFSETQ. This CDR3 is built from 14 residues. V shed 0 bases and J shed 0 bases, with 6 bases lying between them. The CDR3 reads CASSLGGMNTEAFF. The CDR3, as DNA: TGCGCCAGCAGCTTGGGGGGCATGAACACTGAAGCTTTCTTT.

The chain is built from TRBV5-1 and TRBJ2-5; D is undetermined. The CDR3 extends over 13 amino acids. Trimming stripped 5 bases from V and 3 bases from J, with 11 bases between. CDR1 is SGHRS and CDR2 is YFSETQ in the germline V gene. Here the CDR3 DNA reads TGCGCCAGCAGTATGGTCGGCGAAGAGACCCAGTACTTC. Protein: CASSMVGEETQYF.

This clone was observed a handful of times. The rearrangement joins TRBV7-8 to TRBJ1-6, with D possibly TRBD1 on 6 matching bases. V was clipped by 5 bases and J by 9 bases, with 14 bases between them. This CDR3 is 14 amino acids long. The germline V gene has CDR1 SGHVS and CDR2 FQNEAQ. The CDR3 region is CASSETPGVSPLHF. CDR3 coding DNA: TGTGCCAGCAGCGAAACCCCAGGGGTTTCACCCCTCCACTTT.

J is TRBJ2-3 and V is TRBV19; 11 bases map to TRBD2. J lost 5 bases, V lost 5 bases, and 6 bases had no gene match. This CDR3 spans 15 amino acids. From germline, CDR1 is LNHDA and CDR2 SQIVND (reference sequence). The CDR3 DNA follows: TGTGCCAGTAGTCTTAGCGGGGGGGCCGTAGATACGCAGTATTTT. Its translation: CASSLSGGAVDTQYF.

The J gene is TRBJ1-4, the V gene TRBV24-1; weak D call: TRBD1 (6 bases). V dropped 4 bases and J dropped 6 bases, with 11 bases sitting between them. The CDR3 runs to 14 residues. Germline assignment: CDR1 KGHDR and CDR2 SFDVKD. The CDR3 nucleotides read TGTGCCACCAGTGAATCAGGGGTACATGAAAAACTGTTTTTT. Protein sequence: CATSESGVHEKLFF.

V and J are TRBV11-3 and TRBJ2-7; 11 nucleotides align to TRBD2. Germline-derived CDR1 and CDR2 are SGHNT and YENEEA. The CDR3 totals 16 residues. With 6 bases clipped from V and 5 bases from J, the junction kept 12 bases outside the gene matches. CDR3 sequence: CASRHELAGEFHEQYF. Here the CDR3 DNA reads TGTGCCAGCAGGCATGAACTAGCGGGAGAGTTCCACGAGCAGTACTTC. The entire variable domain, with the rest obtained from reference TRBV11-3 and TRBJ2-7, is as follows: EAGVVQSPRYKIIEKKQPVAFWCNPISGHNTLYWYLQNLGQGPELLIRYENEEAVDDSQLPKDRFSAERLKGVDSTLKIQPAELGDSAVYLCASRHELAGEFHEQYFGPGTRLTVT.

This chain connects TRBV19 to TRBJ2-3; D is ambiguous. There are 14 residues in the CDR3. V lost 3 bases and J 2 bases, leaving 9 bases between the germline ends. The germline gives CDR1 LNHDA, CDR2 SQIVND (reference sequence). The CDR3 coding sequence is TGTGCCAGTAGTATCACATTGGTCACAGATACGCAGTATTTT. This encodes CASSITLVTDTQYF.

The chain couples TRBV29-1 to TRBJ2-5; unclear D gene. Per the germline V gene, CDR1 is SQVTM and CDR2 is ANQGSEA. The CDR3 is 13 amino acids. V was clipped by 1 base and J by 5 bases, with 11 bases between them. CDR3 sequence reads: CSVEAGIGETQYF. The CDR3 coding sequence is TGCAGCGTTGAAGCTGGCATCGGGGAGACCCAGTACTTC.

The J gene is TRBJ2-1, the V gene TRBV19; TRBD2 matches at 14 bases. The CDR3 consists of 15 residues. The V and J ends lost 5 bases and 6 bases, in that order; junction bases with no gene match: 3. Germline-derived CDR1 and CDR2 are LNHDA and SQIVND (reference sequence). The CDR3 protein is CASSPGTSGSNEQFF. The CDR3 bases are TGTGCCAGTAGTCCCGGGACTAGCGGGAGCAATGAGCAGTTCTTC.

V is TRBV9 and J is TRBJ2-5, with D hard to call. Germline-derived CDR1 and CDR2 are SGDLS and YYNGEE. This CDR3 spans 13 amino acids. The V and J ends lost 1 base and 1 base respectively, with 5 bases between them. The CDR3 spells CASSVNGQETQYF. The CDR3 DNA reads TGTGCCAGCAGCGTAAACGGCCAAGAGACCCAGTACTTC. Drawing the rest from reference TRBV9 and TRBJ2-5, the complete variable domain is DSGVTQTPKHLITATGQRVTLRCSPRSGDLSVYWYQQSLDQGLQFLIQYYNGEERAKGNILERFSAQQFPDLHSELNLSSLELGDSALYFCASSVNGQETQYFGPGTRLLVL.

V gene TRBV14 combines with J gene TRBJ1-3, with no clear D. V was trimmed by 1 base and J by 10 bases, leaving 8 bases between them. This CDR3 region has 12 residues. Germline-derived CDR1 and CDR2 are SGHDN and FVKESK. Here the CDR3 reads CASSQVGWTIYF. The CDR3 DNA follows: TGTGCCAGCAGCCAAGTAGGGTGGACCATATATTTT. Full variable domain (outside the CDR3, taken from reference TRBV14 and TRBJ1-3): EAGVTQFPSHSVIEKGQTVTLRCDPISGHDNLYWYRRVMGKEIKFLLHFVKESKQDESGMPNNRFLAERTGGTYSTLKVQPAELEDSGVYFCASSQVGWTIYFGEGSWLTVV.

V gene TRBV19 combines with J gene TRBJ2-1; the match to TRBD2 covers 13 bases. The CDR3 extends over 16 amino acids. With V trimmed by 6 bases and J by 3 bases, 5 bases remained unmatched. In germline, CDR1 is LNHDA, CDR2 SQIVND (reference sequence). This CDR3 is CASRLAGGPGYNEQFF. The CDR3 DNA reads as TGTGCCAGTAGACTAGCGGGAGGGCCGGGCTACAATGAGCAGTTCTTC.